The table lists the clone carrying this T cell receptor beta chain with a few counts. Its antigen is unknown. Deletions cut 0 bases from V and 5 bases from J, with 10 bases between. The V gene's germline CDR1 is DFQATT and CDR2 SNEGSKA (reference sequence). The CDR3 length is 13 residues. These data belong to a study of vaccination and CD4 T cells after COVID-19. Oncomine TCR Beta short-read sequencing was applied to DNA from cultured CD4+ T cells. TCRdb passed the PCR reads through MiXCR, listing each CDR3 protein once. The repertoire holds approximately 7,000 distinct CDR3 sequences, with approximately 33% as singletons. Treatment indicated: approximately nine-day PBMC culture with coronavirus spike peptide pools or control peptides (ViraFEST assay). From the unexposed donor, CD4+ T cells were collected ahead of the COVID-19 pandemic (2011-2018).

The gene calls are TRBV20-1 and TRBJ1-1; D is unresolved. The receptor was isolated from a human donor in good health. The material sequenced was CD4+ T cells from blood, cultured in vitro. The CDR3, as DNA: TGCAGTGCTAGAGAGCCCGGGAGTACTGAAGCTTTCTTT. Amino acids: CSAREPGSTEAFF.